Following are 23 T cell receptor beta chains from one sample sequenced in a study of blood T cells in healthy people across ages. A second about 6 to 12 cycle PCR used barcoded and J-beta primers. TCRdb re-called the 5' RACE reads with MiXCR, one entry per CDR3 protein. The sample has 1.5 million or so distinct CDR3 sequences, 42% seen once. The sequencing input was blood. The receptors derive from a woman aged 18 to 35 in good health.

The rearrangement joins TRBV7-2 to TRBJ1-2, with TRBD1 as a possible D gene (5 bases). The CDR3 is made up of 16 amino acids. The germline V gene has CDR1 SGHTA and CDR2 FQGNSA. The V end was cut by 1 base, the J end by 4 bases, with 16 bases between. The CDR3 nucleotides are TGTGCCAGCAGCTTAGGTGCGGTCGATGGGGGCTATGGCTACACCTTC. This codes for CASSLGAVDGGYGYTF. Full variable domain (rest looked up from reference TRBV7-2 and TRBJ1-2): GAGVSQSPSNKVTEKGKDVELRCDPISGHTALYWYRQSLGQGLEFLIYFQGNSAPDKSGLPSDRFSAERTGGSVSTLTIQRTQQEDSAVYLCASSLGAVDGGYGYTFGSGTRLTVV.

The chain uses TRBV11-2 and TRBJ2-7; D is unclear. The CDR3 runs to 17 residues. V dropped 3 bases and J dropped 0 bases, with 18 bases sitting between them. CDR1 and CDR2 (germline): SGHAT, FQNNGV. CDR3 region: CASSFLGSISSSYEQYF. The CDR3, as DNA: TGTGCCAGCAGCTTCCTGGGGTCCATCTCAAGCTCCTACGAGCAGTACTTC.

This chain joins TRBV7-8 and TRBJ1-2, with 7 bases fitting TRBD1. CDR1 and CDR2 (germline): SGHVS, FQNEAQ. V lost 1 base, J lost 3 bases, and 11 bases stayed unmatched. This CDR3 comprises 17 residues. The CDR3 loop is CASSLGKGALVDYGYTF. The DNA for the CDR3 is TGTGCCAGCAGCTTAGGGAAGGGGGCTTTAGTAGACTATGGCTACACCTTC.

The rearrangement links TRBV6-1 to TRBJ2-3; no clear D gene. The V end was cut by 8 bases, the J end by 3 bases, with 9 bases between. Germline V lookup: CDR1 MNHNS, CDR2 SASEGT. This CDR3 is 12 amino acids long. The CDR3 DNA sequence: TGTGCCAGCCTGAGACCTACAGATACGCAGTATTTT. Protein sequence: CASLRPTDTQYF.

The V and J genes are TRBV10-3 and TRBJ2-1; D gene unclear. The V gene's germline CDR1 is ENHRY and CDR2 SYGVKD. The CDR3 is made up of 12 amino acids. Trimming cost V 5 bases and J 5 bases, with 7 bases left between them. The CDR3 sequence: CAISSHNNEQFF. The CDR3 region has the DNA TGTGCCATCAGTTCCCATAACAATGAGCAGTTCTTC.

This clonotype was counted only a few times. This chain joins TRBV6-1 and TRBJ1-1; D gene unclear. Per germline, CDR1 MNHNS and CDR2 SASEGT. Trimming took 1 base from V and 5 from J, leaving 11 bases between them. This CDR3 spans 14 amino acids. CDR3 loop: CASSEGGVTTEAFF. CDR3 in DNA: TGTGCCAGCAGTGAAGGGGGAGTAACGACTGAAGCTTTCTTT.

The CDR3 sequence is CASARGNGRANVLTF. CDR3 coding DNA: TGTGCCAGCGCACGTGGAAATGGAAGAGCCAACGTCCTGACTTTC. This chain uses TRBV6-2 or TRBV6-3 with TRBJ2-6; D unclear. This CDR3 comprises 15 residues. V was pared by 8 bases and J by 7 bases, with 18 bases between. Per germline, CDR1 MNHEY and CDR2 SVGEGT.

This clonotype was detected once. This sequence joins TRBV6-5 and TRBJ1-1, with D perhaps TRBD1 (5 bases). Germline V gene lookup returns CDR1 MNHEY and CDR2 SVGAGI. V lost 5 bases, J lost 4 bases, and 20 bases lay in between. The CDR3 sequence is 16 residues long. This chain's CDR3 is CASSLSGDLRGTEAFF. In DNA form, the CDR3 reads TGTGCCAGCAGTCTCAGTGGGGACCTAAGAGGCACTGAAGCTTTCTTT.

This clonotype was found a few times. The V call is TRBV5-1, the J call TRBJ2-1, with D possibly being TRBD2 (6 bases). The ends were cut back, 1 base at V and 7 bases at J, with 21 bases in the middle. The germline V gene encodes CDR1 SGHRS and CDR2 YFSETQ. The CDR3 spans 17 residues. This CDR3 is CASSLPAGTVTGNEQFF. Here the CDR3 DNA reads TGCGCCAGCAGCTTGCCCGCGGGGACGGTTACAGGTAATGAGCAGTTCTTC.

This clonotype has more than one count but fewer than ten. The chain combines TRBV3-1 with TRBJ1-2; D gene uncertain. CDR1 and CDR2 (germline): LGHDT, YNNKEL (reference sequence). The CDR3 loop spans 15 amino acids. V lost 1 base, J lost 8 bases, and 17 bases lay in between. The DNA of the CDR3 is TGTGCCAGCAGCCAAGTCCCGAGGGAAGGGAACGGCTACACCTTC. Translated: CASSQVPREGNGYTF.

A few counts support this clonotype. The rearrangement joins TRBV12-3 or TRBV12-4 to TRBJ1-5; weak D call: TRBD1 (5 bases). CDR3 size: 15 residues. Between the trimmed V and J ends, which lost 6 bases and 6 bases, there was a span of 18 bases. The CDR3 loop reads CASRPGPSESQPQHF. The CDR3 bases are TGTGCCAGCAGGCCGGGACCTTCGGAAAGTCAGCCCCAGCATTTT.

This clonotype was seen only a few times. This CDR3 reads CASSERYYEQYF. The CDR3 DNA sequence: TGTGCCAGCAGTGAGCGCTACTACGAGCAGTACTTC. This chain uses TRBV6-1 with TRBJ2-7; D ambiguous. Germline CDR1 is MNHNS and CDR2 is SASEGT. The CDR3 is made up of 12 amino acids. Trimming pared 3 bases from V and 3 bases from J, leaving 6 bases between.

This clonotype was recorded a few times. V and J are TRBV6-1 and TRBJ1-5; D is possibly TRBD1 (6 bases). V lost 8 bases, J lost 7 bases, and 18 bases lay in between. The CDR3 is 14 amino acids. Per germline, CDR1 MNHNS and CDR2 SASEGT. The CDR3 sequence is CASLIEGGGQPQHF. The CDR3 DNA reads TGTGCCAGCCTGATCGAGGGGGGCGGACAGCCCCAGCATTTT.

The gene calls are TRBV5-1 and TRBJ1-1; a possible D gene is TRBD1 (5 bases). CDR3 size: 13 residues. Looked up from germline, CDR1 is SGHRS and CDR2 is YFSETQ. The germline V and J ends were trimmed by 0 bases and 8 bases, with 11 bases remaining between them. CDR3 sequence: CASSLGPEGEAFF. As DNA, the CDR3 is TGCGCCAGCAGCTTGGGGCCGGAGGGGGAAGCTTTCTTT.

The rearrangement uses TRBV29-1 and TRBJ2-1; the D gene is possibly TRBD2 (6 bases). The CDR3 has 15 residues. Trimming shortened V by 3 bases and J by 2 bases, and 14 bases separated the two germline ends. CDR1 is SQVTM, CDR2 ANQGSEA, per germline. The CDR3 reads CSVEYSGVPYNEQFF. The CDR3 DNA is TGCAGCGTTGAGTACTCGGGGGTCCCCTACAATGAGCAGTTCTTC.

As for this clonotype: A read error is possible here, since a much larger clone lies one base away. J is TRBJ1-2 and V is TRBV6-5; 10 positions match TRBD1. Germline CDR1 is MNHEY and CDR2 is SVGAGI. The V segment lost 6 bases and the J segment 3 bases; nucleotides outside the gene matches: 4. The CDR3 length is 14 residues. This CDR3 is CASRRDRGDYGYTF. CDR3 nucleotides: TGTGCCAGCAGGCGGGACAGGGGTGACTATGGCTACACCTTC.

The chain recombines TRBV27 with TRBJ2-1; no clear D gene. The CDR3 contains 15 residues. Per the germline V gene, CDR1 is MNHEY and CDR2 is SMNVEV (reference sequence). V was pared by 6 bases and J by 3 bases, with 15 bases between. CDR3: CASSNRPDLYNEQFF. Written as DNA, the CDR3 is TGTGCCAGCAGCAACCGACCCGACCTCTACAATGAGCAGTTCTTC.

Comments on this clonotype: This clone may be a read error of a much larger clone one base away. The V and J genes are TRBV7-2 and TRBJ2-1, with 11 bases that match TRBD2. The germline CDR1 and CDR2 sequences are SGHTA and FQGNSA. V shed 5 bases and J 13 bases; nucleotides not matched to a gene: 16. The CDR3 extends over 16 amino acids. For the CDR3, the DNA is TGTGCCAGCAGCCTTGGGACTAGCGGCAACCAAGAGACCCAGTTCTTC. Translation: CASSLGTSGNQETQFF.

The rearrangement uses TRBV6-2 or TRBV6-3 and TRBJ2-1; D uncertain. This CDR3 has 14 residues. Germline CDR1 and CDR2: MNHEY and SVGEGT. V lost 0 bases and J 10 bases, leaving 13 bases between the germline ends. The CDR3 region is CASSYSPANGEQFF. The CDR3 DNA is TGTGCCAGCAGTTACTCCCCGGCAAACGGAGAGCAGTTCTTC.

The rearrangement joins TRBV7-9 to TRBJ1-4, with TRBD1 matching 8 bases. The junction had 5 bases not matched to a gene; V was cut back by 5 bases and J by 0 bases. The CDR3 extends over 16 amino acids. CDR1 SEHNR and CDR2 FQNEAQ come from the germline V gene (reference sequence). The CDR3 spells CASSPDRGPTNEKLFF. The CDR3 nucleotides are TGTGCCAGCAGCCCCGACAGGGGTCCAACTAATGAAAAACTGTTTTTT.

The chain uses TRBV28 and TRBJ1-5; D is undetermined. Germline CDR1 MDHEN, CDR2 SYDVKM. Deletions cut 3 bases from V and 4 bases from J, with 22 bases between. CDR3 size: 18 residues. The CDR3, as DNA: TGTGCCAGCAGTTTTGTGGGTGGTGGCGTGGGGATAAATCAGCCCCAGCATTTT. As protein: CASSFVGGGVGINQPQHF.

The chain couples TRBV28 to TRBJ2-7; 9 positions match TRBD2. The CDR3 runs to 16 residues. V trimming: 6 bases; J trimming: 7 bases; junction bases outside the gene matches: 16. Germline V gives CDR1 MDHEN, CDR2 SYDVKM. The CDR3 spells CASSRPTSGLNNEQYF. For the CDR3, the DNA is TGTGCCAGCAGCCGCCCCACTAGCGGGCTTAACAATGAGCAGTACTTC.

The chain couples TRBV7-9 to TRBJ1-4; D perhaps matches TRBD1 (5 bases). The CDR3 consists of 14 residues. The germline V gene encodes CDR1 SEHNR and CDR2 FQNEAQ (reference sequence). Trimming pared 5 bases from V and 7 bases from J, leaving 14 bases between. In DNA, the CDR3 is TGTGCCAGCAGCCCAGGGACCCCCGGTGAAAAACTGTTTTTT. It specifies CASSPGTPGEKLFF.